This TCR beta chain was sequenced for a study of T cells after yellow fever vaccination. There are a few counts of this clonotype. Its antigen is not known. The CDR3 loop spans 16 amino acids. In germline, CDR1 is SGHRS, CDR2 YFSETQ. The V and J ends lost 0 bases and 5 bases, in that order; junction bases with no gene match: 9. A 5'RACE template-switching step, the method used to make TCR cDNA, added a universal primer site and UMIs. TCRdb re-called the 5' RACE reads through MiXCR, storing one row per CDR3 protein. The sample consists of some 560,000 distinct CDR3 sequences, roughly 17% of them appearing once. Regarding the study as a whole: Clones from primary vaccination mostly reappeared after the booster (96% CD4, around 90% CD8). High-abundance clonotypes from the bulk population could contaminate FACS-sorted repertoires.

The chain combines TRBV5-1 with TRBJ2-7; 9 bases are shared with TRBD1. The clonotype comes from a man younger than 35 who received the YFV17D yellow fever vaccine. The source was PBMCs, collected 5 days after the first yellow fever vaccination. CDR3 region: CASSLVGDRAFHEQYF. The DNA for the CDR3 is TGCGCCAGCAGCTTGGTTGGGGACAGGGCATTCCACGAGCAGTACTTC.